This TCR beta chain is from a study of molecular identifiers for immune sequencing clone quantification (dated by TCRdb to the late 2010s). Concerning the study at large: For a replicate experiment, RNA from approximately 20,000 or 100,000 naive CD8 T cells was divided into five aliquots, of which four were sequenced. CD8 T cells were used in a methods study to benchmark molecular-identifier clustering-based TCR repertoire sequencing (MIDCIRS) and TCR RNA copy counting.

Beyond this particular receptor, the publication reports: Modeling estimated 3 to 3.5 recovered TCR RNA copies per cell, compared with about ten by digital PCR, which implies roughly 29% capture efficiency. The naive libraries included spiked-in Jurkat TCR RNA (10 copies' worth), and this RNA is not part of the donor repertoire. In CMV-specific effector cells, over 98% of molecules were held by clones above 20 RNA copies, whereas under 1% of molecules were held by such clones in naive cells. Highly expanded clone sizes could be underestimated because identical TCR molecules may share a barcode. When barcode sub-clustering was left out, chimeric consensus sequences inflated TCR diversity, with chimeras reaching as high as 47%. A single cell's worth of spiked-in Jurkat TCR RNA was reported detectable even among 850,000 to 1,000,000 naive CD8 T cells.

Naive CD8 T cell libraries were made from roughly 21,000 to 960,000 sorted cells using 10%, 30% or 50% of purified RNA. Naive CD8 T cells were FACS-sorted as CD8+CD4-CCR7+CD45RA+ on a BD FACSAria II into RLT Plus buffer. Detection sensitivity was tested by spiking Jurkat RNA equal to approximately 9 TCR copies' worth into samples containing about 18,000-1,000,000 naive CD8 T cells. CD8 T cells were enriched with RosetteSep CD8+ T Cell Enrichment Cocktail and Ficoll-Paque, followed by ACK red cell lysis. This clonotype was recorded at least ten times. Its antigen is still unknown. Base quality data are lacking; no much larger clone is found one base away. Library preparation used PCR. The sample was run on a NextSeq 500. Bulk TCR libraries were prepared as previously described, using TCR primers listed in Table S5. Total RNA was purified with the Qiagen AllPrep DNA/RNA kit. Reads from multiple sequencing runs of the same library were pooled before analysis. On the study's bioinformatics: Only reads with exact TCR constant sequence were kept, trimmed to 150 nt, and grouped by their 12-nt molecular barcodes. Reads inside each barcode group were sub-clustered using a 15% Levenshtein threshold, and a quality-weighted consensus sequence was constructed for each RNA molecule. Non-functional sequences were removed, as were lower-count sequences one edit away from another. Based on fitting two negative binomial distributions, any barcode sub-cluster with under 20% of the maximum read count was discarded. TCRdb handled the public reads itself, with Q25 trimming in fastp and clone calling in MiXCR, and kept productive beta chains. Under each unique CDR3 protein, matching rows form one entry showing the most common genes and DNA. Clone size and V and J calls follow TCRdb, not the original study. In all, the sample holds hundreds of thousands of distinct CDR3 sequences, and 25% of those were seen once. The ten largest clones capture 0.75% to 0.8% of the sample.

The material sequenced was naive CD8+ T cells from blood, with Jurkat cell RNA spiked in. The cell subset or site label on this specimen signifies: FACS-sorted CD8+CD4-CCR7+CD45RA+ naive T cells. This receptor was taken from a human donor in good health. Some libraries in this study had Jurkat cell RNA spiked in.

For the CDR3, the sequence is CASSSLVGHFEAFF. The nucleotide sequence is TGTGCCAGCAGTTCTCTCGTCGGTCACTTTGAAGCTTTCTTT. Recombination connected TRBV27 to TRBJ1-1, with the identity of the D gene unclear. The germline V gene encodes CDR1 MNHEY and CDR2 SMNVEV (reference sequence). V is pared back by 4 bases and J by 7 bases, with 16 bases lying between the germline termini. There are 14 amino acids in the CDR3, from cysteine to phenylalanine inclusive. Left in the record is the CDR3 DNA by itself, 42 bases read in frame from the first base.